What follows are 15 T cell receptor beta chains derived from one specimen sequenced in a study of a mutant IDH1 vaccine in newly diagnosed glioma. The assay was immunoSEQ multiplex PCR, and TCRdb's table has in-frame clones only and misses some. The repertoire holds approximately 70,000 clones, with 80% to 90% as singletons. Time point: baseline, week 1 (first vaccination visit). As to treatment: pre-vaccination baseline after standard-of-care therapy. This specimen was PBMCs, taken from a glioma patient treated with radiotherapy, temozolomide or both. These TCRs come from a man younger than 40 with glioma.

This chain links TRBV13 with TRBJ2-7; unclear D gene. V dropped 5 bases and J dropped 6 bases, with 14 bases sitting between them. The CDR3 runs 13 residues. Germline loops: CDR1 PRHDT, CDR2 FYEKMQ (reference sequence). The DNA of the CDR3 is TGTGCCAGCAGCCAAAAGAGGAGAGTCGAGCAGTACTTC. This encodes CASSQKRRVEQYF.

The chain joins TRBV6-5 to TRBJ2-5, with 9 positions matching TRBD2. The end of the DNA aligns better with TRBJ2-7, so the J call may be wrong. Germline V gene lookup returns CDR1 MNHEY and CDR2 SVGAGI. The CDR3 spans 15 residues. The CDR3 is CASSYPSGVSYEQYF. The CDR3 DNA follows: TGTGCCAGCAGTTACCCTAGCGGGGTCTCCTACGAGCAGTACTTC.

The chain is built from TRBV5-5 and TRBJ1-3; no reliable D call. Trimming left V 2 bases short and J 3 bases short, with 18 bases between. CDR1 is SGHKS, CDR2 YYEKEE, per germline (reference sequence). This CDR3 is 17 amino acids long. Here the CDR3 DNA reads TGTGCCAGCAGCTTCGTCCCCCTGCTGTCAAGTGGAAACACCATATATTTT. It specifies CASSFVPLLSSGNTIYF.

The chain is built from TRBV19 and TRBJ1-2, with D perhaps matching TRBD1 (5 bases). Germline V CDR1 and CDR2: LNHDA, SQIVND (reference sequence). This CDR3 is built from 12 residues. Trimming stripped 5 bases from V and 7 bases from J, with 11 bases between. The CDR3 reads CASSGAWGGYTF. CDR3 bases: TGTGCCAGTAGTGGGGCGTGGGGTGGCTACACCTTC. Supplemented by reference TRBV19 and TRBJ1-2, the full variable domain reads DGGITQSPKYLFRKEGQNVTLSCEQNLNHDAMYWYRQDPGQGLRLIYYSQIVNDFQKGDIAEGYSVSREKKESFPLTVTSAQKNPTAFYLCASSGAWGGYTFGSGTRLTVV.

The gene calls are TRBV30 and TRBJ2-5; 7 positions match TRBD2. Germline CDR1 and CDR2: GTSNPN and SVGIG (reference sequence). Trimming cost V 4 bases and J 4 bases; bases outside gene matches: 3. The length of the CDR3 is 12 residues. This CDR3 reads CAWKSSGETQYF. CDR3 DNA sequence: TGTGCCTGGAAGTCTAGCGGAGAGACCCAGTACTTC.

The genes are TRBV10-3 and TRBJ1-6; no definite D call. This CDR3 has 15 residues. Trimming left V 3 bases short and J 0 bases short, with 6 bases between. Germline CDR1 ENHRY, CDR2 SYGVKD. The CDR3 nucleotides read TGTGCCATCAGTGACCCGAGCTCCTATAATTCACCCCTCCACTTT. It is translated as CAISDPSSYNSPLHF.

The J gene is TRBJ2-7, the V gene TRBV7-9; 9 bases line up with TRBD1. The length of the CDR3 is 18 residues. V shed 5 bases and J 2 bases; nucleotides not matched to a gene: 16. Germline values: CDR1 SEHNR, CDR2 FQNEAQ (reference sequence). The CDR3 spells CASSGRRSMGTGTYEQYF. The CDR3 region has the DNA TGTGCCAGCAGCGGACGTCGATCGATGGGGACAGGGACCTACGAGCAGTACTTC.

In its sample, this clone is medium-sized. The chain combines TRBV15 with TRBJ2-2; TRBD1 might be the D (6 bases). Trimming stripped 1 base from V and 9 bases from J, with 9 bases between. CDR3 size: 13 residues. Germline-derived CDR1 and CDR2 are LNHNV and YYDKDF (reference sequence). The CDR3 loop reads CATSRGQGWELFF. Here the CDR3 DNA reads TGTGCCACCAGCAGAGGCCAGGGGTGGGAGCTGTTTTTT.

The chain employs TRBV5-6 and TRBJ2-5, with TRBD2 matching 12 bases. The ends lost 2 bases at V and 3 bases at J; junction bases unmatched: 5. This CDR3 has 16 amino acids. Germline CDR1 reads SGHDT; CDR2 reads YYEEEE. CDR3 sequence (DNA): TGTGCCAGCAGCTTTTGGACTAGCGGGAATAAAGAGACCCAGTACTTC. Translation: CASSFWTSGNKETQYF.

The chain has TRBV7-2 and TRBJ1-5, with D possibly matching TRBD1 (6 bases). The CDR3 spans 15 residues. The germline V gene has CDR1 SGHTA and CDR2 FQGNSA. V was pared by 2 bases and J by 6 bases, with 14 bases between. CDR3 nucleotide sequence: TGTGCCAGCAGCTTAAGCTGGGGGCGAGGTCAGCCCCAGCATTTT. Amino acid sequence: CASSLSWGRGQPQHF.

This chain uses TRBV19 with TRBJ2-5; D is possibly TRBD2 (6 bases). The germline gives CDR1 LNHDA, CDR2 SQIVND (reference sequence). V lost 5 bases and J 7 bases, leaving 20 bases between the germline ends. CDR3 length: 15 residues. In DNA form, the CDR3 reads TGTGCCAGTAGTGCCGTCTGGGGGATGGGGGGGACCCAGTACTTC. Translating it yields CASSAVWGMGGTQYF.

DNA of the CDR3: TGCGCCAGCAGCTTGGGACTAGCGGGGGGCCCCAGCTCCTACAATGAGCAGTTCTTC. Its protein is CASSLGLAGGPSSYNEQFF. The gene calls are TRBV5-1 and TRBJ2-1, with 13 bases identical to TRBD2. The V gene's germline CDR1 is SGHRS and CDR2 YFSETQ. This CDR3 region has 19 residues. After removal of 0 bases from V and 0 bases from J, the junction contained 6 bases not matched to a gene.

The V and J genes are TRBV30 and TRBJ1-2; TRBD1 matches at 10 bases. Germline CDR1 reads GTSNPN; CDR2 reads SVGIG (reference sequence). The CDR3 runs to 13 residues. J was trimmed by 4 bases and V by 3 bases; bases with no gene match: 2. CDR3 DNA sequence: TGTGCCTGGAGCCGGACAGGGGGCTATGGCTACACCTTC. It encodes CAWSRTGGYGYTF.

This chain uses TRBV7-6 with TRBJ2-3; 7 positions agree with TRBD1. Germline V lookup: CDR1 SGHVS, CDR2 FNYEAQ. The CDR3 sequence is 15 residues long. The junction had 4 bases not matched to a gene; V was cut back by 3 bases and J by 1 base. The CDR3 here is CASSFKGQGTDTQYF. The CDR3 DNA reads as TGTGCCAGCAGCTTTAAAGGACAGGGCACAGATACGCAGTATTTT.

J is TRBJ2-7 and V is TRBV7-9, with 8 bases that match TRBD1. Germline loops: CDR1 SEHNR, CDR2 FQNEAQ (reference sequence). This CDR3 contains 16 residues. Trimming removed 1 base from V and 0 bases from J; junction bases left unmatched: 5. CDR3 sequence reads: CASSLGGTGSSYEQYF. The CDR3, as DNA: TGTGCCAGCAGCTTAGGCGGGACAGGCAGCTCCTACGAGCAGTACTTC. Combining the CDR3 with reference TRBV7-9 and TRBJ2-7 gives the whole variable domain DTGVSQNPRHKITKRGQNVTFRCDPISEHNRLYWYRQTLGQGPEFLTYFQNEAQLEKSRLLSDRFSAERPKGSFSTLEIQRTEQGDSAMYLCASSLGGTGSSYEQYFGPGTRLTVT.